This passage covers 30 T cell receptor beta chains from one sample sequenced in a study of beta chain features in type 1 diabetes. Expressed TCRB transcripts were sequenced because the entire RNA isolate underwent reverse transcription. The repertoire was sequenced with immunoSEQ multiplex PCR; TCRdb's copy has only in-frame clones and lacks some. This sample has 200,000 to 250,000 clones, with around 10% found just once. The sequenced sample was naive CD4+ T cells from blood. The receptor source for this set is a woman aged 18-29 years in good health.

The table lists this clone with a few counts. Other DNA sequences in the sample encode the same CDR3. The chain recombines TRBV7-3 with TRBJ1-2; TRBD1 matches at 7 bases. In germline, CDR1 is SGHTA, CDR2 FQGTGA. The CDR3 has 13 residues. The junction had 4 bases not matched to a gene; V was cut back by 3 bases and J by 6 bases. Here the CDR3 reads CASSFRQGDGYTF. CDR3 coding DNA: TGTGCCAGCAGCTTCCGACAGGGAGATGGCTACACCTTC.

This clone has only a few counts. CDR3 residues: CASSIGQGFQETQYF. The CDR3 DNA reads as TGTGCCAGTAGTATTGGGCAGGGTTTCCAAGAGACCCAGTACTTC. The rearrangement joins TRBV19 to TRBJ2-5; D is perhaps TRBD1 (5 bases). With 3 bases removed from V and 1 base from J, the gap between germline ends came to 12 bases. The CDR3 sequence is 15 residues long. Looked up from germline, CDR1 is LNHDA and CDR2 is SQIVND (reference sequence).

As concerns this clone: This sample includes further DNA sequences coding for the same CDR3. J is TRBJ2-5 and V is TRBV5-1; D remains unclear. V was shortened by 1 base and J by 2 bases, with 3 bases between the two germline ends. The CDR3 is 12 amino acids. Germline V gene data show CDR1 as SGHRS and CDR2 as YFSETQ. The CDR3 reads CASSLSQETQYF. The CDR3 bases are TGCGCCAGCAGCTTGTCACAAGAGACCCAGTACTTC.

This clone was seen many times. This sequence joins TRBV30 and TRBJ2-5; possible D gene TRBD2, 5 bases. Germline V lookup: CDR1 GTSNPN, CDR2 SVGIG (reference sequence). This CDR3 has 12 amino acids. Between the trimmed V and J ends, which lost 2 bases and 4 bases, there was a span of 8 bases. The CDR3 sequence: CAWSRGGETQYF. The CDR3 nucleotides are TGTGCCTGGAGTCGAGGAGGAGAGACCCAGTACTTC.

In its sample, this clone was seen many times. This rearrangement joins TRBV30 to TRBJ2-7; TRBD1 matches 7 bases. This CDR3 is built from 13 residues. From germline, CDR1 is GTSNPN and CDR2 SVGIG (reference sequence). Losses at the gene ends were 5 bases for V and 2 bases for J; bases not matched to a gene: 6. The CDR3 nucleotides are TGTGCCTGGGCTATGGGGACAGCCTACGAGCAGTACTTC. Its translation: CAWAMGTAYEQYF. Full variable domain (outside the CDR3, taken from reference TRBV30 and TRBJ2-7): SQTIHQWPATLVQPVGSPLSLECTVEGTSNPNLYWYRQAAGRGLQLLFYSVGIGQISSEVPQNLSASRPQDRQFILSSKKLLLSDSGFYLCAWAMGTAYEQYFGPGTRLTVT.

This chain joins TRBV5-1 and TRBJ2-1, with 15 bases matching TRBD2. CDR3 length: 17 amino acids. CDR1 is SGHRS, CDR2 YFSETQ, per germline. Trimming at V came to 3 bases and at J to 7 bases, leaving 8 bases not matched to a gene. CDR3 bases: TGCGCCAGCAGCTCGAATCCGGGACTAGCGGGGGGAAATGAGCAGTTCTTC. It codes for CASSSNPGLAGGNEQFF.

The CDR3 nucleotides read TGCGCCAGCAGCTTCGGGGAATGGAACACTGAAGCTTTCTTT. Its translation is CASSFGEWNTEAFF. This chain uses TRBV5-1 with TRBJ1-1; D ambiguous. Trimming shortened V by 2 bases and J by 1 base, and 9 bases separated the two germline ends. Germline assignment: CDR1 SGHRS and CDR2 YFSETQ. The CDR3 consists of 14 residues.

This clone was detected a few times. The genes are TRBV14 and TRBJ2-1; 7 nucleotides match TRBD1. Germline lookup yields CDR1 SGHDN and CDR2 FVKESK. The CDR3 is 15 amino acids. Trimming cost V 3 bases and J 1 base; bases outside gene matches: 3. The DNA for the CDR3 is TGTGCCAGCAGCCACCTACAGGGGTCCTACAATGAGCAGTTCTTC. Translated, it gives CASSHLQGSYNEQFF.

This clone was counted a few times. The CDR3 here is CASRLAGANNEQFF. In DNA form, the CDR3 reads TGTGCCAGCCGACTAGCGGGGGCGAACAATGAGCAGTTCTTC. V usage is TRBV18 and J usage is TRBJ2-1; TRBD2 agrees at 12 bases. V shed 8 bases, J shed 5 bases, and the junction held 4 bases outside the gene matches. The V gene's germline CDR1 is KGHSH and CDR2 LQKENI. The length of the CDR3 is 14 residues.

The genes are TRBV6-1 and TRBJ2-1, with 12 bases lining up with TRBD2. The CDR3 has 12 residues. The V and J ends lost 5 bases and 15 bases, in that order; junction bases with no gene match: 5. Germline V lookup: CDR1 MNHNS, CDR2 SASEGT. The CDR3 sequence: CASSRGGLAGFF. CDR3 in DNA: TGTGCCAGCAGTCGAGGGGGACTAGCGGGGTTCTTC.

This clone has at least ten counts. This chain joins TRBV30 and TRBJ2-5, with D hard to call. The CDR3 consists of 12 residues. V gave up 2 bases and J gave up 4 bases, with 8 bases separating them. Germline CDR1 is GTSNPN and CDR2 is SVGIG (reference sequence). The CDR3 loop is CAWSPGPETQYF. The CDR3 nucleotides read TGTGCCTGGAGTCCTGGGCCAGAGACCCAGTACTTC.

This clone has just a few counts. The V call is TRBV2, the J call TRBJ2-1; 13 nucleotides agree with TRBD2. The germline V gene encodes CDR1 SNHLY and CDR2 FYNNEI. Trimming took 4 bases from V and 9 from J; bases not matched to a gene: 6. This CDR3 contains 15 residues. The CDR3 nucleotides are TGTGCCAGCAGTGTAGGGACTAGCGGGATGATTGAGCAGTTCTTC. As protein: CASSVGTSGMIEQFF.

The chain carries TRBV4-1 and TRBJ1-2, with 8 bases matching TRBD1. Per the germline V gene, CDR1 is MGHRA and CDR2 is YSYEKL. The V and J ends lost 0 bases and 5 bases, in that order; junction bases with no gene match: 8. The CDR3 sequence is 16 residues long. The CDR3 bases are TGCGCCAGCAGCCAAGAGCCGCCAGGGGGCGGGTATGGCTACACCTTC. Its protein product is CASSQEPPGGGYGYTF.

V is TRBV19 and J is TRBJ1-1, with 8 positions matching TRBD1. V lost 4 bases to trimming and J lost 1 base; unmatched junction nucleotides: 2. Germline V gene lookup returns CDR1 LNHDA and CDR2 SQIVND (reference sequence). This CDR3 is built from 14 residues. The CDR3 nucleotides read TGTGCCAGTAGTAGCGACAGGGGGAACACTGAAGCTTTCTTT. It yields the protein CASSSDRGNTEAFF.

The table lists this clone with a few counts. The V and J genes are TRBV29-1 and TRBJ1-1; TRBD1 might be the D (6 bases). V lost 8 bases to trimming and J lost 3 bases, with 13 bases between them. In germline, CDR1 is SQVTM, CDR2 ANQGSEA. The CDR3 sequence is 12 residues long. Here the CDR3 reads CSSNEGDTEAFF. CDR3 DNA sequence: TGCAGCTCAAACGAGGGGGACACTGAAGCTTTCTTT.

This clone appeared a few times. The J gene is TRBJ2-7, the V gene TRBV5-4, with 7 positions matching TRBD1. The junction had 5 bases not matched to a gene; V was cut back by 2 bases and J by 3 bases. The germline gives CDR1 SGHNT, CDR2 YYREEE (reference sequence). This CDR3 spans 14 amino acids. The DNA of the CDR3 is TGTGCCAGCAGCTTCAGGGACAGAAACTACGAGCAGTACTTC. This translates into CASSFRDRNYEQYF.

The V call is TRBV6-6, the J call TRBJ2-3; maybe TRBD1 (5 bases). CDR1 is MNHNY, CDR2 SVGAGI, per germline (reference sequence). V was pared by 6 bases and J by 6 bases, with 13 bases between. This CDR3 region has 13 residues. CDR3 nucleotides: TGTGCCAGCAGGCCGACAGTCGCGGATACGCAGTATTTT. It specifies CASRPTVADTQYF.

There are a few counts of this clone. This chain uses TRBV7-8 with TRBJ2-2, with 7 bases aligning to TRBD1. The CDR3 is made up of 16 amino acids. V shed 8 bases and J 1 base; nucleotides not matched to a gene: 10. Germline V CDR1 and CDR2: SGHVS, FQNEAQ. The CDR3 region is CASWPSTGLNTGELFF. Here the CDR3 DNA reads TGTGCCAGCTGGCCTTCGACAGGGCTGAACACCGGGGAGCTGTTTTTT.

Ten or more counts support this clone. The chain couples TRBV30 to TRBJ2-1; unclear D gene. Germline V gene data show CDR1 as GTSNPN and CDR2 as SVGIG (reference sequence). V was pared by 4 bases and J by 4 bases, with 11 bases between. CDR3 length: 13 amino acids. For the CDR3, the DNA is TGTGCCTGGACCCCGGGTATATACAATGAGCAGTTCTTC. Translation: CAWTPGIYNEQFF. Variable domain in full (rest from reference TRBV30 and TRBJ2-1): SQTIHQWPATLVQPVGSPLSLECTVEGTSNPNLYWYRQAAGRGLQLLFYSVGIGQISSEVPQNLSASRPQDRQFILSSKKLLLSDSGFYLCAWTPGIYNEQFFGPGTRLTVL.

This clone has only a few counts. The chain employs TRBV7-2 and TRBJ2-7; unclear D gene. In germline, CDR1 is SGHTA, CDR2 FQGNSA. The CDR3 contains 14 residues. The germline V and J ends were trimmed by 5 bases and 0 bases, with 11 bases remaining between them. The CDR3 reads CASSRKSSSYEQYF. Written as DNA, the CDR3 is TGTGCCAGCAGCCGCAAGTCTAGCTCCTACGAGCAGTACTTC.

The gene calls are TRBV30 and TRBJ2-4; weak D call: TRBD2 (5 bases). The CDR3 has 16 residues. V was shortened by 2 bases and J by 3 bases, with 17 bases between the two germline ends. Germline CDR1 and CDR2: GTSNPN and SVGIG (reference sequence). This CDR3 reads CAWSSDFPYGKNIQYF. The CDR3, as DNA: TGTGCCTGGAGTTCGGACTTCCCGTACGGCAAAAACATTCAGTACTTC.

This clone was counted only a few times. The chain recombines TRBV9 with TRBJ1-3; D not resolved. The CDR3 length is 14 residues. From germline, CDR1 is SGDLS and CDR2 YYNGEE. Trimming pared 3 bases from V and 0 bases from J, leaving 7 bases between. Here the CDR3 reads CASSAGPSGNTIYF. CDR3 sequence (DNA): TGTGCCAGCAGCGCGGGTCCCTCTGGAAACACCATATATTTT.

The genes are TRBV4-1 and TRBJ1-2; no definite D call. Germline V gene sequence: CDR1 MGHRA, CDR2 YSYEKL. This CDR3 has 13 amino acids. The V and J ends lost 1 base and 6 bases respectively, with 9 bases between them. CDR3: CASSQVSGNGYTF. The CDR3 DNA follows: TGCGCCAGCAGCCAAGTGTCGGGGAATGGCTACACCTTC.

The gene calls are TRBV29-1 and TRBJ2-2, with 8 bases that match TRBD1. V lost 7 bases to trimming and J lost 0 bases; unmatched junction nucleotides: 7. The CDR3 runs to 15 residues. Germline V lookup: CDR1 SQVTM, CDR2 ANQGSEA. CDR3 sequence: CSASRQGPNTGELFF. CDR3 coding DNA: TGCAGCGCCTCCAGACAGGGGCCGAACACCGGGGAGCTGTTTTTT.

This clone has a handful of counts. The rearrangement uses TRBV5-1 and TRBJ2-2; TRBD1 is a possible D gene (6 bases). With 4 bases removed from V and 6 bases from J, the gap between germline ends came to 13 bases. Germline CDR1 SGHRS, CDR2 YFSETQ. This CDR3 region has 14 residues. The CDR3 here is CASSPGTSPGELFF. The CDR3, as DNA: TGCGCCAGCAGCCCCGGGACATCCCCCGGGGAGCTGTTTTTT.

The sample holds a few counts of this clone. This sequence joins TRBV29-1 and TRBJ2-3; 7 bases match TRBD1. CDR3 length equals 15 residues. The V gene end was trimmed by 7 bases and the J gene end by 0 bases; junction bases not matched to a gene: 10. Germline CDR1 and CDR2: SQVTM and ANQGSEA. CDR3 in DNA: TGCAGCGCAAGGACAGGTCGCTTTAGCACAGATACGCAGTATTTT. This codes for CSARTGRFSTDTQYF.

This clone was detected only a few times. V and J are TRBV5-1 and TRBJ2-3, with D possibly being TRBD1 (6 bases). Germline CDR1 and CDR2: SGHRS and YFSETQ. Between the trimmed V and J ends, which lost 4 bases and 0 bases, there was a span of 12 bases. The CDR3 sequence is 15 residues long. The CDR3 region is CASSKDRSSTDTQYF. The CDR3 coding sequence is TGCGCCAGCAGCAAAGACAGGTCTAGCACAGATACGCAGTATTTT.

In its sample, this clone was seen a few times. V is TRBV11-2 and J is TRBJ2-2, with D perhaps matching TRBD2 (6 bases). The germline V and J ends were trimmed by 6 bases and 0 bases, with 17 bases remaining between them. This CDR3 is 17 amino acids long. Germline V gene data show CDR1 as SGHAT and CDR2 as FQNNGV. CDR3 region: CASRPVLAHPNTGELFF. The CDR3 coding sequence is TGTGCCAGCAGGCCCGTTCTAGCGCACCCGAACACCGGGGAGCTGTTTTTT.

This chain uses TRBV6-5 with TRBJ1-3; 8 positions match TRBD1. Germline values: CDR1 MNHEY, CDR2 SVGAGI. The V and J ends lost 4 bases and 0 bases, in that order; junction bases with no gene match: 5. The CDR3 has 16 amino acids. This CDR3 is CASSFRGLASGNTIYF. The CDR3, as DNA: TGTGCCAGCAGTTTCAGGGGGCTTGCCTCTGGAAACACCATATATTTT.

The sample holds a few counts of this clone. This rearrangement joins TRBV5-1 to TRBJ2-3; perhaps TRBD2 as D (6 bases). Per the germline V gene, CDR1 is SGHRS and CDR2 is YFSETQ. CDR3 length: 14 amino acids. V lost 3 bases, J lost 2 bases, and 10 bases lay in between. The CDR3 region is CASSWRGTTDTQYF. CDR3 bases: TGCGCCAGCAGCTGGAGGGGTACCACAGATACGCAGTATTTT.